The 28 T cell receptor beta chains below all came from one sample that was sequenced in a study of neurological immune-mediated disorders. TCRdb reanalysed the 5' RACE reads using MiXCR and keeps one entry per CDR3 protein. The data contain more than 75,000 distinct CDR3 sequences, less than 5.5% of them seen just once; the ten biggest clones take up less than 2.5%. The sample consisted of PBMCs. Every receptor here comes from a woman under 40 with multiple sclerosis.

This chain joins TRBV20-1 and TRBJ2-1; D ambiguous. Trimming took off 2 bases at V and 0 bases at J, with 8 bases between the two ends. The germline V gene has CDR1 DFQATT and CDR2 SNEGSKA (reference sequence). The CDR3 totals 14 residues. The CDR3 nucleotides are TGCAGTGCTAGACCCCTGAGCTCCTACAATGAGCAGTTCTTC. Translation: CSARPLSSYNEQFF.

This clonotype was seen ten or more times. The chain joins TRBV5-1 to TRBJ2-5; TRBD1 might be the D (7 bases). The germline V gene has CDR1 SGHRS and CDR2 YFSETQ. Trimming stripped 3 bases from V and 5 bases from J, with 23 bases between. There are 17 residues in the CDR3. This CDR3 is CASSWTTPGGGGETQYF. CDR3 bases: TGCGCCAGCAGCTGGACTACCCCAGGGGGAGGTGGGGAGACCCAGTACTTC.

Many counts were recorded for this clonotype. The chain combines TRBV10-3 with TRBJ2-2, with 8 bases fitting TRBD2. The J segment lost 2 bases and the V segment lost 4 bases, leaving 3 bases of the junction unmatched. Per germline, CDR1 ENHRY and CDR2 SYGVKD. The CDR3 runs to 15 residues. The CDR3 is CAISVGTSNTGELFF. CDR3 DNA sequence: TGTGCCATCAGTGTAGGGACTAGTAACACCGGGGAGCTGTTTTTT.

This clonotype was seen a handful of times. The CDR3 loop is CASSLNQETQYF. The CDR3 region has the DNA TGTGCCAGCAGCCTGAACCAAGAGACCCAGTACTTC. The chain recombines TRBV7-9 with TRBJ2-5; D not certain. Trimming removed 5 bases from V and 0 bases from J, with 4 bases in between. This CDR3 is built from 12 residues. CDR1 is SEHNR, CDR2 FQNEAQ, per germline (reference sequence).

This clonotype was picked up many times. V is TRBV20-1 and J is TRBJ2-3; D not certain. There are 11 residues in the CDR3. Germline loops: CDR1 DFQATT, CDR2 SNEGSKA (reference sequence). V lost 6 bases, J lost 3 bases, and 7 bases lay in between. CDR3 region: CSAPGTDTQYF. The CDR3 DNA reads TGCAGTGCCCCTGGGACAGATACGCAGTATTTT.

This clonotype came up many times. The gene calls are TRBV30 and TRBJ1-5; the D is unclear. Germline V CDR1 and CDR2: GTSNPN, SVGIG (reference sequence). There are 12 residues in the CDR3. Trimming removed 1 base at V and 1 base at J, with 2 bases between. The CDR3 protein is CAWSASNQPQHF. In DNA form, the CDR3 reads TGTGCCTGGAGTGCAAGCAATCAGCCCCAGCATTTT.

This clonotype turned up a few times. The genes are TRBV30 and TRBJ2-2; unclear D gene. This CDR3 has 12 residues. Germline assignment: CDR1 GTSNPN and CDR2 SVGIG (reference sequence). The V end lost 7 bases, the J end lost 3 bases, and 9 bases lay between the germline ends. As DNA, the CDR3 is TGTGCCTCACCCGGGCACACCGGGGAGCTGTTTTTT. Translated: CASPGHTGELFF.

Notes on this clonotype: Given a much more abundant clone one base away, this may be a read error. This sequence joins TRBV20-1 and TRBJ1-5, with 8 bases lining up with TRBD1. Germline V gene lookup returns CDR1 DFQATT and CDR2 SNEGSKA (reference sequence). The CDR3 contains 15 residues. CDR3 in DNA: TGCAGTGCCGCGGACAGGGAATGGGGCAATCAGCCCCAGAATTTT. Translation: CSAADREWGNQPQNF.

This clonotype was detected a few times. CDR3 in amino acids: CASSRDGQETQYF. CDR3 nucleotide sequence: TGTGCCAGTAGCAGAGACGGCCAAGAGACCCAGTACTTC. This chain joins TRBV19 and TRBJ2-5, with D unresolved. Germline V CDR1 and CDR2: LNHDA, SQIVND (reference sequence). The V gene lost 6 bases and the J gene lost 1 base, with 9 bases spanning the gap. The CDR3 runs 13 residues.

This clonotype was counted at least ten times. The chain has TRBV20-1 and TRBJ2-1, with TRBD2 matching 7 bases. The CDR3 covers 13 residues. V shed 0 bases, J shed 8 bases, and the junction held 4 bases outside the gene matches. Per germline, CDR1 DFQATT and CDR2 SNEGSKA (reference sequence). CDR3 DNA: TGCAGTGCTAGAGAGAAGCGGGGAGATGAGCAGTTCTTC. Amino acids: CSAREKRGDEQFF.

The chain is built from TRBV10-2 and TRBJ2-3; 9 bases are shared with TRBD2. The trim removed 4 bases at V and 5 bases at J, leaving 16 bases unmatched. This CDR3 is 18 amino acids long. Looked up from germline, CDR1 is WSHSY and CDR2 is SAAADI. The chain's CDR3 is CASSAGFFSGSRKDTQYF. The CDR3 bases are TGCGCCAGCAGTGCTGGCTTCTTTAGCGGGAGTCGCAAAGATACGCAGTATTTT.

This clonotype was observed many times. V usage is TRBV10-3 and J usage is TRBJ1-3; D is possibly TRBD1 (5 bases). CDR1 and CDR2 (germline): ENHRY, SYGVKD. Trimming removed 7 bases from V and 0 bases from J, with 13 bases in between. This CDR3 has 15 amino acids. Here the CDR3 reads CAITDSVNSGNTIYF. For the CDR3, the DNA is TGTGCCATCACTGACAGTGTGAACTCTGGAAACACCATATATTTT.

This clonotype was detected only a few times. The CDR3 sequence: CASSRRESDEQFF. The CDR3 nucleotides read TGTGCCAGCAGCCGGCGGGAGTCCGATGAGCAGTTCTTC. The chain employs TRBV12-3 or TRBV12-4 and TRBJ2-1; 7 bases map to TRBD2. The CDR3 has 13 amino acids. V gave up 6 bases and J gave up 8 bases; unmatched junction bases: 7.

This clonotype was recorded at least ten times. The chain has TRBV20-1 and TRBJ2-1; a weak D match, TRBD2 (6 bases). CDR3 length: 18 residues. Germline-derived CDR1 and CDR2 are DFQATT and SNEGSKA (reference sequence). V lost 6 bases and J 4 bases, leaving 28 bases between the germline ends. The CDR3 reads CSATYLASGALNYNEQFF. In nucleotides, the CDR3 is TGCAGTGCGACCTATCTAGCGAGTGGAGCCCTTAATTACAATGAGCAGTTCTTC.

This clonotype has only a few counts. The CDR3 protein is CASTFFRAQGYEQYF. DNA for the CDR3: TGTGCCAGCACCTTCTTCCGGGCCCAGGGGTACGAGCAGTACTTC. J is TRBJ2-7 and V is TRBV7-9; a weak D match, TRBD1 (6 bases). The CDR3 length is 15 residues. From germline, CDR1 is SEHNR and CDR2 FQNEAQ (reference sequence). V was pared by 7 bases and J by 4 bases, with 20 bases between.

Many counts were recorded for this clonotype. The chain employs TRBV7-3 and TRBJ2-3; 9 bases fit TRBD2. This CDR3 is 16 amino acids long. V gave up 5 bases and J gave up 6 bases; unmatched junction bases: 12. Germline V gene data show CDR1 as SGHTA and CDR2 as FQGTGA. CDR3 protein: CASSPTGSGGTDTQYF. Here the CDR3 DNA reads TGTGCCAGCAGCCCTACTGGTAGCGGGGGTACCGATACGCAGTATTTT.

This clonotype appeared many times. CDR3 in DNA: TGCAGTGCAAAGGAGCCGGGGGGATGGAATGAGCAGTTCTTC. Translation: CSAKEPGGWNEQFF. The J gene is TRBJ2-1, the V gene TRBV20-1; TRBD2 agrees at 7 bases. V was clipped by 6 bases and J by 7 bases; unmatched bases: 12. There are 14 residues in the CDR3. Per germline, CDR1 DFQATT and CDR2 SNEGSKA (reference sequence).

This clonotype was found many times. V is TRBV20-1 and J is TRBJ1-1; 8 nucleotides agree with TRBD1. Germline V CDR1 and CDR2: DFQATT, SNEGSKA (reference sequence). There are 13 residues in the CDR3. The CDR3 nucleotides are TGCAGGGCAGGGGGCACGAGGGACACTGAAGCTTTCTTT. Translated, it gives CRAGGTRDTEAFF.

This clonotype was detected ten times or more. The J gene is TRBJ2-1, the V gene TRBV5-1, with 11 nucleotides matching TRBD1. Germline values: CDR1 SGHRS, CDR2 YFSETQ. CDR3 length equals 16 residues. The trim removed 3 bases at V and 3 bases at J, leaving 5 bases unmatched. CDR3 nucleotides: TGCGCCAGCAGCTCCGGAGGGACAGGGGGCTACAATGAGCAGTTCTTC. Residues: CASSSGGTGGYNEQFF.

This clonotype was counted many times. V and J are TRBV20-1 and TRBJ1-6; maybe TRBD1 (6 bases). The CDR3 has 14 residues. CDR1 is DFQATT, CDR2 SNEGSKA, per germline (reference sequence). V shed 3 bases and J shed 5 bases, with 11 bases lying between them. Written as DNA, the CDR3 is TGCAGTGCTAGCCCACAGGGCCATAATTCACCCCTCCACTTT. Encoded protein: CSASPQGHNSPLHF.

This clonotype was picked up a small number of times. V is TRBV5-1 and J is TRBJ1-2, with TRBD1 identical over 7 bases. The CDR3 covers 14 residues. Trimming took 4 bases from V and 0 from J; bases not matched to a gene: 3. From germline, CDR1 is SGHRS and CDR2 YFSETQ. CDR3 amino acids: CASSPGGTNYGYTF. CDR3 nucleotides: TGCGCCAGCAGCCCAGGGGGAACTAACTATGGCTACACCTTC.

This clonotype has more than one count but fewer than ten. The chain joins TRBV6-1 to TRBJ1-2; TRBD1 matches 8 bases. V shed 5 bases and J 4 bases; nucleotides not matched to a gene: 3. The CDR3 is made up of 13 amino acids. The germline CDR1 and CDR2 sequences are MNHNS and SASEGT. This CDR3 is CASSTGTGYGYTF. CDR3 DNA: TGTGCCAGCAGTACCGGGACAGGCTATGGCTACACCTTC.

The V and J genes are TRBV4-1 and TRBJ2-1; D remains unclear. V gave up 4 bases and J gave up 2 bases, with 12 bases separating them. This CDR3 spans 15 amino acids. In germline, CDR1 is MGHRA, CDR2 YSYEKL. The CDR3 spells CASSPLGITYNEQFF. As DNA, the CDR3 is TGCGCCAGCAGCCCCCTGGGGATCACCTACAATGAGCAGTTCTTC.

This clonotype was counted between two and nine times. The CDR3 coding sequence is TGCGCCAGCAGCCGTAAACCCGGGACCCAAGAGACCCAGTACTTC. It yields the protein CASSRKPGTQETQYF. The chain combines TRBV5-1 with TRBJ2-5; the D call may be TRBD1 or TRBD2 (5 bases each). The CDR3 runs 15 residues. Looked up from germline, CDR1 is SGHRS and CDR2 is YFSETQ. V dropped 4 bases and J dropped 1 base, with 14 bases sitting between them.

J is TRBJ2-2 and V is TRBV7-9; D gene unclear. Trimming took off 6 bases at V and 4 bases at J, with 6 bases between the two ends. Germline values: CDR1 SEHNR, CDR2 FQNEAQ (reference sequence). This CDR3 region has 12 residues. The CDR3 region has the DNA TGTGCCAGCAGTGGAGCCACCGGGGAGCTGTTTTTT. It translates to CASSGATGELFF.

This clonotype has at least ten counts. This chain links TRBV5-1 with TRBJ1-6; 8 bases are shared with TRBD1. Germline CDR1 reads SGHRS; CDR2 reads YFSETQ. The CDR3 is made up of 15 amino acids. Unmatched junction bases numbered 10, after V lost 4 bases and J lost 10 bases. CDR3 DNA sequence: TGCGCCAGCAGCGCGGGACAGGCCCTGAGCTCACCCCTCCACTTT. Protein sequence: CASSAGQALSSPLHF.

Many counts were recorded for this clonotype. The chain uses TRBV5-6 and TRBJ2-6, with no clear D. The germline gives CDR1 SGHDT, CDR2 YYEEEE. This CDR3 contains 12 residues. V was shortened by 2 bases and J by 5 bases, with 2 bases between the two germline ends. The CDR3: CASSFWANVLTF. The CDR3, as DNA: TGTGCCAGCAGCTTCTGGGCCAACGTCCTGACTTTC.

The chain employs TRBV5-1 and TRBJ2-2; TRBD1 is a possible D gene (6 bases). Deletions cut 0 bases from V and 4 bases from J, with 10 bases between. This CDR3 has 15 residues. The V gene's germline CDR1 is SGHRS and CDR2 YFSETQ. CDR3 nucleotide sequence: TGCGCCAGCAGCTTGGGTCCACAGGGCACCGGGGAGCTGTTTTTT. Its translation is CASSLGPQGTGELFF.